One sample yielded the 7 T cell receptor beta chains listed below, sequenced in a study of graft-versus-host responses after intestinal transplantation. These receptors have no known antigen. Assay used: immunoSEQ multiplex PCR; TCRdb lists only in-frame clones, some missing. The data show 90,000 to 95,000 clones, about 91% seen once. The sample was unstimulated CD8+ T cells sorted from spleen or lymph node cells, taken before intestinal transplant. Source of these receptors: a human donor who received an intestinal transplant.

The chain links TRBV27 to TRBJ2-4; TRBD2 agrees at 9 bases. The length of the CDR3 is 17 residues. Per the germline V gene, CDR1 is MNHEY and CDR2 is SMNVEV (reference sequence). Unmatched junction bases numbered 11, after V lost 5 bases and J lost 3 bases. This CDR3 is CASSPASSGMDKNIQYF. The CDR3 DNA is TGTGCCAGCAGTCCCGCCTCTAGCGGGATGGACAAAAACATTCAGTACTTC.

The chain recombines TRBV7-8 with TRBJ1-1; 8 bases fit TRBD1. Per germline, CDR1 SGHVS and CDR2 FQNEAQ. The CDR3 loop spans 16 amino acids. V shed 2 bases, J shed 1 base, and the junction held 6 bases outside the gene matches. Here the CDR3 DNA reads TGTGCCAGCAGCTTAACCGACAGGGGACCGAACACTGAAGCTTTCTTT. The encoded protein is CASSLTDRGPNTEAFF.

This chain connects TRBV28 to TRBJ1-2; TRBD1 agrees at 10 bases. The germline gives CDR1 MDHEN, CDR2 SYDVKM. V shed 3 bases and J 5 bases; nucleotides not matched to a gene: 0. The CDR3 covers 13 residues. CDR3 sequence (DNA): TGTGCCAGCAGTTTGGACAGGGGGTATGGCTACACCTTC. Its translation: CASSLDRGYGYTF.

The V gene is TRBV19, the J gene TRBJ2-1; D remains unclear. The germline CDR1 and CDR2 sequences are LNHDA and SQIVND (reference sequence). The CDR3 is made up of 13 amino acids. Trimming pared 7 bases from V and 5 bases from J, leaving 12 bases between. The CDR3 nucleotides read TGTGCCAGTAATGAGAATGTCCACAATGAGCAGTTCTTC. Translation gives CASNENVHNEQFF. Supplemented by reference TRBV19 and TRBJ2-1, the full variable domain reads DGGITQSPKYLFRKEGQNVTLSCEQNLNHDAMYWYRQDPGQGLRLIYYSQIVNDFQKGDIAEGYSVSREKKESFPLTVTSAQKNPTAFYLCASNENVHNEQFFGPGTRLTVL.

The genes are TRBV4-2 and TRBJ1-4; D not certain. This CDR3 is 16 amino acids long. The ends were cut back, 0 bases at V and 7 bases at J, with 15 bases in the middle. In germline, CDR1 is LGHNA, CDR2 YNFKEQ. The chain's CDR3 is CASSQDRLQRAEKLFF. The CDR3 region has the DNA TGTGCCAGCAGCCAAGATCGGCTCCAGCGGGCTGAAAAACTGTTTTTT.

This clone was found a few times. This chain links TRBV29-1 with TRBJ2-5; 11 bases map to TRBD2. Germline V CDR1 and CDR2: SQVTM, ANQGSEA. Losses at the gene ends were 3 bases for V and 1 base for J; bases not matched to a gene: 4. This CDR3 comprises 15 residues. The CDR3 reads CSVEGTSGLQETQYF. The DNA for the CDR3 is TGCAGCGTTGAGGGGACTAGCGGTCTCCAAGAGACCCAGTACTTC. Full variable domain (outside the CDR3, taken from reference TRBV29-1 and TRBJ2-5): SAVISQKPSRDICQRGTSLTIQCQVDSQVTMMFWYRQQPGQSLTLIATANQGSEATYESGFVIDKFPISRPNLTFSTLTVSNMSPEDSSIYLCSVEGTSGLQETQYFGPGTRLLVL.

A single count supports this clone. The chain joins TRBV7-2 to TRBJ2-7, with unresolved D. Per germline, CDR1 SGHTA and CDR2 FQGNSA. Trimming shortened V by 5 bases and J by 2 bases, and 10 bases separated the two germline ends. This CDR3 is 13 amino acids long. Here the CDR3 DNA reads TGTGCCAGCAGCATTCGCAGTCCCTACGAGCAGTACTTC. It yields the protein CASSIRSPYEQYF.